This passage covers 12 T cell receptor beta chains from one sample sequenced in a study of beta chain features in type 1 diabetes. For these receptors, no antigen is known. As every portion of the isolated RNA was reverse transcribed, the sequencing read expressed TCRB transcripts. The repertoire was sequenced with immunoSEQ multiplex PCR; TCRdb's copy has only in-frame clones and lacks some. The top ten hold about 0.018% of the sample, which has hundreds of thousands of clones, approximately 11% seen once. Findings and caveats of the study: In every one of the four CD4+ subsets, TCRB CDR3s were moderately but significantly shorter in Type 1 diabetes patients.

Material: naive CD4+ T cells from blood. These receptors were collected from a young man with type 1 diabetes.

CDR3 nucleotide sequence: TGTGCCAGCAGCTTGTCACAGGTCTATGGCTACACCTTC. Its protein product is CASSLSQVYGYTF. The V gene is TRBV7-2, the J gene TRBJ1-2; TRBD1 is a possible D gene (5 bases). V shed 3 bases and J shed 4 bases, with 9 bases lying between them. Per germline, CDR1 SGHTA and CDR2 FQGNSA. There are 13 residues in the CDR3. The variable domain in full, completed from reference TRBV7-2 and TRBJ1-2, reads GAGVSQSPSNKVTEKGKDVELRCDPISGHTALYWYRQSLGQGLEFLIYFQGNSAPDKSGLPSDRFSAERTGGSVSTLTIQRTQQEDSAVYLCASSLSQVYGYTFGSGTRLTVV.

This clone appeared a few times. The chain carries TRBV5-1 and TRBJ2-5, with 8 bases identical to TRBD2. Looked up from germline, CDR1 is SGHRS and CDR2 is YFSETQ. There are 13 residues in the CDR3. Trimming at V came to 6 bases and at J to 2 bases, leaving 3 bases not matched to a gene. The CDR3 spells CASKLAGQETQYF. In nucleotides, the CDR3 is TGCGCCAGCAAATTAGCGGGGCAAGAGACCCAGTACTTC.

This clone was seen more than once but under ten times. This chain connects TRBV5-4 to TRBJ2-7; 9 bases align to TRBD2. V lost 0 bases, J lost 4 bases, and 5 bases stayed unmatched. Germline-derived CDR1 and CDR2 are SGHNT and YYREEE (reference sequence). The CDR3 is 15 amino acids. The CDR3 here is CASSLAGGGAYEQYF. The CDR3 coding sequence is TGTGCCAGCAGCTTGGCCGGCGGGGGGGCGTACGAGCAGTACTTC.

Only a few counts were recorded for this clone. V usage is TRBV30 and J usage is TRBJ1-5; D is ambiguous. The CDR3 has 14 amino acids. In germline, CDR1 is GTSNPN, CDR2 SVGIG (reference sequence). V lost 1 base to trimming and J lost 2 bases, with 9 bases between them. The CDR3 DNA reads as TGTGCCTGGAGTGAAAACGGGGGCAATCAGCCCCAGCATTTT. Residues: CAWSENGGNQPQHF.

This clone was detected only a few times. V is TRBV2 and J is TRBJ1-2, with D perhaps matching TRBD1 (6 bases). Trimming took 5 bases from V and 7 from J, leaving 11 bases between them. Germline loops: CDR1 SNHLY, CDR2 FYNNEI. This CDR3 region has 12 residues. The CDR3 protein is CASSRNRAGYTF. The CDR3 DNA reads as TGTGCCAGCAGTCGAAACAGGGCTGGCTACACCTTC.

This chain connects TRBV15 to TRBJ2-1; 7 positions match TRBD1. The CDR3 has 16 amino acids. The V and J ends lost 1 base and 6 bases, in that order; junction bases with no gene match: 9. The germline V gene has CDR1 LNHNV and CDR2 YYDKDF (reference sequence). The chain's CDR3 is CATSRATGQSINEQFF. The CDR3 coding sequence is TGTGCCACCAGCAGAGCTACGGGACAGTCTATCAATGAGCAGTTCTTC. Drawing the rest from reference TRBV15 and TRBJ2-1, the complete variable domain is DAMVIQNPRYQVTQFGKPVTLSCSQTLNHNVMYWYQQKSSQAPKLLFHYYDKDFNNEADTPDNFQSRRPNTSFCFLDIRSPGLGDTAMYLCATSRATGQSINEQFFGPGTRLTVL.

This clone has more than one count but fewer than ten. The chain combines TRBV29-1 with TRBJ2-7, with a tentative D call TRBD1 (5 bases). The J call may be incorrect, as the DNA end agrees better with TRBJ2-5. Germline CDR1 is SQVTM and CDR2 is ANQGSEA. There are 12 residues in the CDR3. CDR3 bases: TGCAGCGGATCTAGGGGCTCGGAGACCCAGTACTTC. It translates to CSGSRGSETQYF.

This clone showed up just a few times. CDR3 sequence reads: CASTLGGVREKLFF. The CDR3 nucleotides read TGTGCCAGCACCCTAGGAGGGGTTCGGGAAAAACTGTTTTTT. V usage is TRBV28 and J usage is TRBJ1-4, with D perhaps matching TRBD1 (5 bases). The CDR3 is 14 amino acids. V was trimmed by 7 bases and J by 8 bases, leaving 17 bases between them. CDR1 and CDR2 (germline): MDHEN, SYDVKM.

A few counts support this clone. The rearrangement links TRBV4-1 to TRBJ1-6; D is uncertain. This CDR3 has 17 amino acids. Germline CDR1 reads MGHRA; CDR2 reads YSYEKL. V lost 1 base and J 0 bases, leaving 10 bases between the germline ends. CDR3 nucleotides: TGCGCCAGCAGCCAAGCAGGCGGGAGCTCCTATAATTCACCCCTCCACTTT. It translates to CASSQAGGSSYNSPLHF.

This clone was observed a handful of times. Here the CDR3 DNA reads TGCGCCAGCAGCCGGGACAGCTATAGCAATCAGCCCCAGCATTTT. Its translation is CASSRDSYSNQPQHF. The rearrangement links TRBV4-1 to TRBJ1-5, with 7 bases that match TRBD1. This CDR3 is 15 amino acids long. V gave up 4 bases and J gave up 0 bases; unmatched junction bases: 3. CDR1 and CDR2 (germline): MGHRA, YSYEKL.

The gene calls are TRBV5-4 and TRBJ2-5; possibly TRBD2 for D (6 bases). Trimming stripped 1 base from V and 3 bases from J, with 10 bases between. The length of the CDR3 is 14 residues. Per germline, CDR1 SGHNT and CDR2 YYREEE (reference sequence). The CDR3 loop is CASSLTGTEETQYF. Written as DNA, the CDR3 is TGTGCCAGCAGCTTGACCGGGACTGAAGAGACCCAGTACTTC.

This clone was seen more than once but under ten times. The chain uses TRBV7-9 and TRBJ1-2, with a tentative D call TRBD1 (5 bases). V gave up 5 bases and J gave up 8 bases, with 18 bases separating them. This CDR3 has 14 amino acids. The germline V gene has CDR1 SEHNR and CDR2 FQNEAQ (reference sequence). The CDR3 loop is CASSPARDSRGYTF. The CDR3 DNA follows: TGTGCCAGCAGCCCCGCCCGGGACTCTCGGGGCTACACCTTC.